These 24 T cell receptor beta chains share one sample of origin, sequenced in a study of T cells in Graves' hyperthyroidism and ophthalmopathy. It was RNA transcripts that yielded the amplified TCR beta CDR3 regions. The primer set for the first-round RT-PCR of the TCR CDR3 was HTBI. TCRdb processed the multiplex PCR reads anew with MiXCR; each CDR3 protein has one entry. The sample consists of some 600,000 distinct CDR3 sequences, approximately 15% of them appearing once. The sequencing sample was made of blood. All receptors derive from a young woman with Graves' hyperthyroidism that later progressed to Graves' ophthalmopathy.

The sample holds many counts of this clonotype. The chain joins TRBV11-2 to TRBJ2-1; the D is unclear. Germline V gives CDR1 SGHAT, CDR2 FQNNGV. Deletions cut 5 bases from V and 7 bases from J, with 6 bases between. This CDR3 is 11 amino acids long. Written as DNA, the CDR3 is TGTGCCAGCAGCCTCCTGAATGAGCAGTTCTTC. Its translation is CASSLLNEQFF.

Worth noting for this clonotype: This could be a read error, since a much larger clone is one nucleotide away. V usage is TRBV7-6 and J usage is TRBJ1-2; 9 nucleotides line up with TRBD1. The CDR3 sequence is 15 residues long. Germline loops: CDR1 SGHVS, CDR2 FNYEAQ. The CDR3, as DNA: TGTGCCAGCAGCCCCGAGGGGACAGGGAGGGATGGCTGCACCTTC. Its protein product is CASSPEGTGRDGCTF.

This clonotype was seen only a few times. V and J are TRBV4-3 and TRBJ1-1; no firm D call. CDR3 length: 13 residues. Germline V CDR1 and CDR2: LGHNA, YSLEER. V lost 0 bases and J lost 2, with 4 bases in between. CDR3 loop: CASSQDHNTEAFF. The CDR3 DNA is TGCGCCAGCAGCCAAGATCATAACACTGAAGCTTTCTTT.

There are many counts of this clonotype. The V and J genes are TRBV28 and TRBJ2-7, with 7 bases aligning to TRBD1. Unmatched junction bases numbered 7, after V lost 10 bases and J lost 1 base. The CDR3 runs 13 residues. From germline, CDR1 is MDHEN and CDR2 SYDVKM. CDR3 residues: CATRQGSSYEQYF. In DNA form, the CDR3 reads TGTGCCACTAGACAGGGAAGTTCCTACGAGCAGTACTTC.

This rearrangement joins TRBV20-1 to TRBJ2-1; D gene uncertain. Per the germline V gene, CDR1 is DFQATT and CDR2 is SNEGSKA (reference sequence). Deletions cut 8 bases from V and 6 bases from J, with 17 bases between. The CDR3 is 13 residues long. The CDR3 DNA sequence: TGCAGTATCTGGGCTCCCCTCGGCAATGAGCAGTTCTTC. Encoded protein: CSIWAPLGNEQFF.

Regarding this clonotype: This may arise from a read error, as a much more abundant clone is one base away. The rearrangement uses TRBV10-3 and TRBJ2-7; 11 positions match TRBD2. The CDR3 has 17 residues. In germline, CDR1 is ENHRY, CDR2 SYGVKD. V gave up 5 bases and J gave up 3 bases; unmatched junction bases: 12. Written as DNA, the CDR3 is TGTGCCATCAGTCCTATGATAGCGGGAGGGTCCTGCTACGAGCAGTACTTC. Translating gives CAISPMIAGGSCYEQYF.

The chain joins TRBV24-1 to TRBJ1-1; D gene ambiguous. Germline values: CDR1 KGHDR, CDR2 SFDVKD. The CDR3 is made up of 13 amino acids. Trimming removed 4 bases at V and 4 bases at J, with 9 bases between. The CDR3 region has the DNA TGTGCCACCAGTGACCCGGGAATCACTGAAGCTTTCTTT. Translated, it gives CATSDPGITEAFF.

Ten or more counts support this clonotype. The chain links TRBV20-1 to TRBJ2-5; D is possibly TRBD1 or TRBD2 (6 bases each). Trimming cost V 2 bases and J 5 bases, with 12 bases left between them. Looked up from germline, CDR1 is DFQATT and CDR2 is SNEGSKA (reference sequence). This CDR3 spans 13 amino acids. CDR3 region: CSARPGGRETQYF. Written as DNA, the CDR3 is TGCAGTGCTAGACCCGGGGGCCGGGAGACCCAGTACTTC.

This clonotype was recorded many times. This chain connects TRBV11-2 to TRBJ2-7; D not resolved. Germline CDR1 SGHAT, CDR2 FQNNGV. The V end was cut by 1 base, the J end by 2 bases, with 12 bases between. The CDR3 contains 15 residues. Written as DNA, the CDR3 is TGTGCCAGCAGCTTAGGGGCTGGGCCAACCTACGAGCAGTACTTC. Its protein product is CASSLGAGPTYEQYF.

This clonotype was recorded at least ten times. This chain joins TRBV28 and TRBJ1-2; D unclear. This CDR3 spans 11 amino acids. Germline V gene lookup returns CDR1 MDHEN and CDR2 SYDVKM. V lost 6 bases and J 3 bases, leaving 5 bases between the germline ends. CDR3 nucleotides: TGTGCCAGCAGATCTTACTATGGCTACACCTTC. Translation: CASRSYYGYTF.

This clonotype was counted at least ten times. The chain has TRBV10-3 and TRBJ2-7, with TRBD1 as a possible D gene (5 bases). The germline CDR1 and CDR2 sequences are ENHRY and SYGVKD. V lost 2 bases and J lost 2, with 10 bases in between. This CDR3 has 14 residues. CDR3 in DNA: TGTGCCATCAGTGAGAAAGGGGTCACCTACGAGCAGTACTTC. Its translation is CAISEKGVTYEQYF.

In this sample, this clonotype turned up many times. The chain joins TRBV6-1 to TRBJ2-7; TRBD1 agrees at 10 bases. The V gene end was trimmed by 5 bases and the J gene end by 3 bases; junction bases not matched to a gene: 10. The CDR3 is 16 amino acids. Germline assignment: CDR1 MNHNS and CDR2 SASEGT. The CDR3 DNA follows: TGTGCCAGCAGTCGACAGGGGGCCCCCCCCCTCTACGAGCAGTACTTC. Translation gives CASSRQGAPPLYEQYF.

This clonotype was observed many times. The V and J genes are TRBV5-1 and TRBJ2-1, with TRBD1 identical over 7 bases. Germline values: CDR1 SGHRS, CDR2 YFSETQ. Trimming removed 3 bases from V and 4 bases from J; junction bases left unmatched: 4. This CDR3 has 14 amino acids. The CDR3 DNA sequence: TGCGCCAGCAGCTCTGGACAGGAGTACAATGAGCAGTTCTTC. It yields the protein CASSSGQEYNEQFF.

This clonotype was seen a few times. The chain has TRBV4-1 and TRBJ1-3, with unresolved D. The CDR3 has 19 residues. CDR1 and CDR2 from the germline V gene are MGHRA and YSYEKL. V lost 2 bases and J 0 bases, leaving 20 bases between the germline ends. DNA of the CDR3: TGCGCCAGCAGCCAACTTCTTTGGACCCCGAACCACTCTGGAAACACCATATATTTT. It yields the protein CASSQLLWTPNHSGNTIYF.

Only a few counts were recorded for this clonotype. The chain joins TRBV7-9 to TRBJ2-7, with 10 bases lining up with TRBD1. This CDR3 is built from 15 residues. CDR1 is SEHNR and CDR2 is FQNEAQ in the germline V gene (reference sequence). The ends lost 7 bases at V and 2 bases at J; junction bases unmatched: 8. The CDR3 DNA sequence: TGTGCCAGCACCCCGGGACAGGGGACGACCTACGAGCAGTACTTC. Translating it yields CASTPGQGTTYEQYF.

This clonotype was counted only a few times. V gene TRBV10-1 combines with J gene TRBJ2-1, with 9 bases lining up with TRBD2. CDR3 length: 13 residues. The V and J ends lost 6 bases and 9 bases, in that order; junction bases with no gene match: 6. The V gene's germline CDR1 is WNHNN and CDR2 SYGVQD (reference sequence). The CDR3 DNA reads TGCGCCAGCAGGGGAGCGGGGGGTCCTGAGCAGTTCTTC. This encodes CASRGAGGPEQFF.

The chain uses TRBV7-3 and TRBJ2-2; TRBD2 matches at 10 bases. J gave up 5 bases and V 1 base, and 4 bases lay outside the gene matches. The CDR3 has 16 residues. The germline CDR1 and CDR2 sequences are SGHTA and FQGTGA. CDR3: CASSLSPTSGTGELFF. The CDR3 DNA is TGTGCCAGCAGCTTAAGCCCGACTAGCGGGACCGGGGAGCTGTTTTTT.

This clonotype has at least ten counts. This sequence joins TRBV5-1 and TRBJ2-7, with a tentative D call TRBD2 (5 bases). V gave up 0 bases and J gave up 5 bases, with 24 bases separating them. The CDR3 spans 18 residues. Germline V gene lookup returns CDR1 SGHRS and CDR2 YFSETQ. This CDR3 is CASSLVRPYFEGLDEQYF. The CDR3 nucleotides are TGCGCCAGCAGCTTGGTCCGGCCTTATTTTGAGGGCCTTGACGAGCAGTACTTC.

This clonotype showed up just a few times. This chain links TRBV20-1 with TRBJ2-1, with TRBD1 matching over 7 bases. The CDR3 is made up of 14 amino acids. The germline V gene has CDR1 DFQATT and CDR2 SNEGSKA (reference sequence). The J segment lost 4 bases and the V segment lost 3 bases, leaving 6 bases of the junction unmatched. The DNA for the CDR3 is TGCAGTGCTAGTGCCGGGACAGCATACAATGAGCAGTTCTTC. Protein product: CSASAGTAYNEQFF.

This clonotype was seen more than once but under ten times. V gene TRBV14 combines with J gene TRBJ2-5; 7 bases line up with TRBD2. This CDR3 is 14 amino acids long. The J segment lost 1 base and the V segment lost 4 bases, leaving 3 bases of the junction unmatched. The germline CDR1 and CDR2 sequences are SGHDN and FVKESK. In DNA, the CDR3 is TGTGCCAGCAGCCCAGGACTAGTCCAAGAGACCCAGTACTTC. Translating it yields CASSPGLVQETQYF.

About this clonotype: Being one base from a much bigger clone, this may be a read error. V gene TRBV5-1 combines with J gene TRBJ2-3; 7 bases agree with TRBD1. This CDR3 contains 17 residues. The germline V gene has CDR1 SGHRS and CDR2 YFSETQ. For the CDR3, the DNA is TGCGTCAGCAGCCTAGGTACCGGGACAGACAGCACAGATACGCAGTATTTT. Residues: CVSSLGTGTDSTDTQYF.

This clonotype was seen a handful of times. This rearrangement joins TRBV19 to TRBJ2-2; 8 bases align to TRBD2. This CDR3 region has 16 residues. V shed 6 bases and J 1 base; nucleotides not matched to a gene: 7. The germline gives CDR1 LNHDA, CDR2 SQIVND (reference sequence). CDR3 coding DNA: TGTGCCAGTAGCCTCCTAAGCGGGAGGAACACCGGGGAGCTGTTTTTT. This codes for CASSLLSGRNTGELFF. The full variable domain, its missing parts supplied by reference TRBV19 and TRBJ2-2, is DGGITQSPKYLFRKEGQNVTLSCEQNLNHDAMYWYRQDPGQGLRLIYYSQIVNDFQKGDIAEGYSVSREKKESFPLTVTSAQKNPTAFYLCASSLLSGRNTGELFFGEGSRLTVL.

The CDR3 region is CASSTGGSRRDEQFF. The CDR3 bases are TGTGCCAGTAGTACCGGGGGCTCAAGACGAGATGAGCAGTTCTTC. V is TRBV19 and J is TRBJ2-1; the D call may be TRBD1 or TRBD2 (6 bases each). This CDR3 is 15 amino acids long. From germline, CDR1 is LNHDA and CDR2 SQIVND (reference sequence). V was pared by 4 bases and J by 8 bases, with 18 bases between. The full variable domain, rest sourced from reference TRBV19 and TRBJ2-1, is DGGITQSPKYLFRKEGQNVTLSCEQNLNHDAMYWYRQDPGQGLRLIYYSQIVNDFQKGDIAEGYSVSREKKESFPLTVTSAQKNPTAFYLCASSTGGSRRDEQFFGPGTRLTVL.

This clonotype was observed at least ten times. In DNA, the CDR3 is TGCAGCGTTGAAGAACAGGGGGTATACAAAAACATTCAGTACTTC. This translates into CSVEEQGVYKNIQYF. The chain uses TRBV29-1 and TRBJ2-4, with 8 bases identical to TRBD1. This CDR3 contains 15 residues. The germline V gene has CDR1 SQVTM and CDR2 ANQGSEA. Trimming took 0 bases from V and 3 from J; bases not matched to a gene: 4.